A single sample is the source of the 21 T cell receptor beta chains below, sequenced in a study of blood T cells in healthy people across ages (dated by TCRdb to the mid-2010s). Libraries came from 5' RACE. A second PCR of roughly 7 to 12 cycles was run with a J-beta primer mix and a sample-barcoded 5' primer. Using fastp trimming at Q25 and MiXCR clonotype assembly, TCRdb reanalyzed the public sequencing data and kept in-frame beta chains. Each CDR3 protein appears once, grouped with its most common genes and DNA. The sample includes around 1,800,000 distinct CDR3 sequences, with roughly 43% observed a single time. Roughly 23% of the sample belongs to the ten largest clones. Sequences were obtained from blood. The receptors originated from a human donor in good health.

This clonotype was counted ten times or more. The genes are TRBV5-1 and TRBJ2-1; TRBD2 agrees at 14 bases. CDR1 and CDR2 (germline): SGHRS, YFSETQ. This CDR3 has 15 amino acids. V lost 5 bases to trimming and J lost 9 bases; unmatched junction nucleotides: 7. The CDR3 spells CASSLTSGGAGEQFF. CDR3 DNA: TGCGCCAGCAGTTTGACTAGCGGGGGGGCAGGTGAGCAGTTCTTC.

This clonotype was detected a few times. This rearrangement joins TRBV12-3 or TRBV12-4 to TRBJ2-7; D possibly corresponds to TRBD1 (6 bases). Trimming pared 4 bases from V and 4 bases from J, leaving 14 bases between. The CDR3 is made up of 14 amino acids. Here the CDR3 reads CASSSVGTPYEQYF. The CDR3 nucleotides are TGTGCCAGCAGTTCGGTTGGGACACCATACGAGCAGTACTTC.

The genes are TRBV11-1 and TRBJ2-4, with TRBD1 as a possible D gene (6 bases). The J call is in doubt because the DNA end fits TRBJ2-7 better. The CDR3 contains 16 residues. CDR1 is SGHAT, CDR2 FQDESV, per germline (reference sequence). The CDR3 protein is CASSLGGDTGPYEQYF. Written as DNA, the CDR3 is TGTGCCAGCAGCTTAGGAGGGGACACCGGTCCCTACGAGCAGTACTTC.

This clonotype was seen a handful of times. The CDR3 sequence is CASSLGQGTAPHYGYTF. CDR3 in DNA: TGTGCCAGCAGCTTAGGGCAGGGGACAGCACCGCACTATGGCTACACCTTC. The V call is TRBV7-9, the J call TRBJ1-2; 7 bases match TRBD1. The CDR3 spans 17 residues. Germline trimming cut 1 base from V and 3 bases from J; bases unmatched to any gene: 11. Per germline, CDR1 SEHNR and CDR2 FQNEAQ (reference sequence).

The rearrangement uses TRBV29-1 and TRBJ2-4; 7 nucleotides match TRBD2. The J call may be faulty, since TRBJ2-7 better matches the DNA end. The germline gives CDR1 SQVTM, CDR2 ANQGSEA. The CDR3 contains 13 residues. CDR3 in DNA: TGCAGCGTCGAGTTGCGCGGGGGCTACGAGCAGTACTTC. Encoded protein: CSVELRGGYEQYF.

The chain employs TRBV7-9 and TRBJ2-5; 7 bases match TRBD1. The J call may be faulty, since TRBJ2-7 better matches the DNA end. Germline assignment: CDR1 SEHNR and CDR2 FQNEAQ (reference sequence). This CDR3 contains 16 residues. The CDR3: CASSFESRGPSDEQYF. The DNA for the CDR3 is TGTGCCAGCAGCTTCGAAAGTAGGGGGCCTAGTGACGAGCAGTACTTC.

The chain combines TRBV7-9 with TRBJ2-5, with D perhaps TRBD1 (6 bases). Germline assignment: CDR1 SEHNR and CDR2 FQNEAQ (reference sequence). Trimming took 4 bases from V and 3 from J, leaving 21 bases between them. The CDR3 sequence is 17 residues long. The CDR3 DNA reads TGTGCCAGCAGCTCTTCAATGCCCGGGACAACGGAAGAGACCCAGTACTTC. It encodes CASSSSMPGTTEETQYF.

This chain links TRBV6-2 or TRBV6-3 with TRBJ2-7; 8 bases agree with TRBD1. This CDR3 spans 17 amino acids. Germline CDR1 and CDR2: MNHEY and SVGEGT. J gave up 3 bases and V 8 bases, and 18 bases lay outside the gene matches. CDR3 residues: CASWTRRPDRDYYEQYF. The CDR3 nucleotides are TGTGCCAGCTGGACTCGCCGCCCGGACAGGGATTACTACGAGCAGTACTTC.

This clonotype was detected once. V usage is TRBV29-1 and J usage is TRBJ2-5; D is unclear. The end of the DNA fits TRBJ2-7 better, so the J call may be wrong. CDR3 length: 12 residues. The germline V gene encodes CDR1 SQVTM and CDR2 ANQGSEA. The CDR3 coding sequence is TGCAGCGTTGAAGAGCTGAAGGGCGAGCAGTACTTC. This codes for CSVEELKGEQYF.

This clonotype was found a few times. The chain uses TRBV7-8 and TRBJ2-1; D is unclear. The germline V gene has CDR1 SGHVS and CDR2 FQNEAQ. The CDR3 is made up of 18 amino acids. With 0 bases removed from V and 8 bases from J, the gap between germline ends came to 23 bases. The CDR3 protein is CASSLAAKTLRLLDEQFF. CDR3 DNA: TGTGCCAGCAGCTTAGCTGCTAAGACACTACGCCTCTTGGATGAGCAGTTCTTC.

This clonotype was observed a few times. The V and J genes are TRBV5-1 and TRBJ2-7, with D hard to call. Per the germline V gene, CDR1 is SGHRS and CDR2 is YFSETQ. CDR3 length: 13 amino acids. The ends were cut back, 0 bases at V and 5 bases at J, with 9 bases in the middle. CDR3 sequence reads: CASSLDIADEQYF. DNA for the CDR3: TGCGCCAGCAGCTTGGATATCGCCGACGAGCAGTACTTC.

This sequence joins TRBV20-1 and TRBJ2-2; D gene ambiguous. The germline V gene has CDR1 DFQATT and CDR2 SNEGSKA (reference sequence). This CDR3 comprises 12 residues. Trimming pared 6 bases from V and 1 base from J, leaving 6 bases between. For the CDR3, the DNA is TGCAGTGCCCACCGGAACACCGGGGAGCTGTTTTTT. It is translated as CSAHRNTGELFF.

This clonotype was seen many times. The J gene is TRBJ2-3, the V gene TRBV29-1, with unresolved D. The CDR3 has 12 amino acids. The V and J ends lost 0 bases and 4 bases respectively, with 5 bases between them. The germline V gene has CDR1 SQVTM and CDR2 ANQGSEA. The CDR3 bases are TGCAGCGTTGAAGATCGTCCAGATACGCAGTATTTT. The encoded protein is CSVEDRPDTQYF.

J is TRBJ1-2 and V is TRBV27; the match to TRBD1 covers 8 bases. From germline, CDR1 is MNHEY and CDR2 SMNVEV (reference sequence). This CDR3 is 15 amino acids long. Losses at the gene ends were 5 bases for V and 4 bases for J; bases not matched to a gene: 9. The CDR3 here is CASSPGQVRSYGYTF. For the CDR3, the DNA is TGTGCCAGCAGTCCGGGACAGGTCAGGTCCTATGGCTACACCTTC.

The gene calls are TRBV7-2 and TRBJ2-5; D not certain. The V gene's germline CDR1 is SGHTA and CDR2 FQGNSA. The CDR3 runs 13 residues. The V end lost 3 bases, the J end lost 7 bases, and 12 bases lay between the germline ends. The CDR3 DNA reads TGTGCCAGCAGCTTGGGGTTCCGAGGGACCCAGTACTTC. Its protein is CASSLGFRGTQYF.

V is TRBV20-1 and J is TRBJ2-3, with TRBD2 identical over 7 bases. The CDR3 extends over 18 amino acids. CDR1 is DFQATT and CDR2 is SNEGSKA in the germline V gene (reference sequence). Trimming cost V 0 bases and J 0 bases; bases outside gene matches: 12. CDR3 sequence (DNA): TGCAGTGCTAGAGATTTTCGGGGGGACCGATCTAGCACAGATACGCAGTATTTT. This sequence encodes CSARDFRGDRSSTDTQYF.

The rearrangement uses TRBV7-3 and TRBJ2-5; D unclear. CDR3 length: 13 amino acids. The germline V gene has CDR1 SGHTA and CDR2 FQGTGA. V was clipped by 1 base and J by 10 bases, with 13 bases between them. This CDR3 reads CASSLMADGGQYF. The CDR3 DNA follows: TGTGCCAGCAGCTTAATGGCCGATGGCGGCCAGTACTTC.

This clonotype has more than one count but fewer than ten. The V call is TRBV10-3, the J call TRBJ2-5, with 13 positions matching TRBD2. CDR3 length equals 16 residues. CDR1 is ENHRY and CDR2 is SYGVKD in the germline V gene. V trimming: 5 bases; J trimming: 4 bases; junction bases outside the gene matches: 7. CDR3 protein: CAISTAGTSGVETQYF. DNA for the CDR3: TGTGCCATCAGTACAGCCGGGACTAGCGGGGTAGAGACCCAGTACTTC.

The chain employs TRBV20-1 and TRBJ1-2; 8 positions match TRBD1. The CDR3 is 13 residues long. Germline V lookup: CDR1 DFQATT, CDR2 SNEGSKA (reference sequence). Trimming removed 6 bases from V and 3 bases from J; junction bases left unmatched: 6. The CDR3 is CSARDRRYYGYTF. The CDR3 region has the DNA TGCAGTGCGAGGGACAGGAGATACTATGGCTACACCTTC.

In DNA, the CDR3 is TGCAGCGTTGGGGGGGGAGAAAGAAGAAGCTCCTACAATGAGCAGTTCTTC. This sequence encodes CSVGGGERRSSYNEQFF. The rearrangement uses TRBV29-1 and TRBJ2-1; TRBD2 agrees at 7 bases. V gave up 4 bases and J gave up 0 bases; unmatched junction bases: 12. The CDR3 is 17 amino acids. The germline V gene encodes CDR1 SQVTM and CDR2 ANQGSEA.

V and J are TRBV4-1 and TRBJ1-6; D gene unclear. The germline V gene has CDR1 MGHRA and CDR2 YSYEKL. The CDR3 has 15 amino acids. V was clipped by 1 base and J by 8 bases, with 12 bases between them. The chain's CDR3 is CASSQVYSDYSPLHF. The CDR3 DNA follows: TGCGCCAGCAGCCAAGTGTATAGTGACTATTCACCCCTCCACTTT.